The source of this T cell receptor beta chain is a study of cytomegalovirus exposure and HLA in healthy donors. Findings and limits, study-wide: Common viral pathogens seemed to be connected with several of the most significant clusters, according to a later analysis.

Germline CDR1 reads SNHLY; CDR2 reads FYNNEI. Trimming left V 7 bases short and J 2 bases short, with 13 bases between. This CDR3 is 14 amino acids long. Notes on this clone: Its matching antigen is unknown.

60 Vbeta and 13 Jbeta primers were used in PCR. TCRdb's table, derived via immunoSEQ multiplex PCR, lists solely in-frame clones and lacks some. The table has approximately 220,000 clones, about 70% seen once. This chain links TRBV2 with TRBJ2-3, with D tentatively TRBD2 (6 bases). The source is a woman aged 25 to 39 in good health and CMV-seronegative. Sequenced sample: PBMCs. The chain's CDR3 is CASKGGPATDTQYF. The CDR3 region has the DNA TGTGCCAGCAAGGGAGGCCCTGCCACAGATACGCAGTATTTT.